This T cell receptor (beta chain) was identified during a study of shared clonotypes between healthy human individuals. This table comes from immunoSEQ multiplex PCR, and its TCRdb copy is limited to in-frame clones, with some not included. Of roughly 1,800,000 clones in the sample, about 95% were seen once. Terminally differentiated effector memory CD45RA+ cells were left out of the naive CD8 fraction, which was CD45RO-negative and positively selected for CCR7. The TCR sequence derives from a man between 18 and 29 years old in good health. The sample taken for sequencing was naive CD8+ T cells sorted from blood.

CDR3 loop: CASAPGGRGMSYEQYF. The CDR3 nucleotides are TGTGCCAGCGCTCCGGGGGGTCGGGGTATGAGCTACGAGCAGTACTTC. V gene TRBV5-4 combines with J gene TRBJ2-7, with TRBD2 matching over 7 bases. CDR3 size: 16 residues. V trimming: 7 bases; J trimming: 3 bases; junction bases outside the gene matches: 16. CDR1 SGHNT and CDR2 YYREEE come from the germline V gene (reference sequence).